The rows below give T cell receptor beta chains drawn from one sample of a study of CD8 T cells in ankylosing spondylitis. MiXCR was run by TCRdb on the 5' RACE reads, yielding one entry per CDR3 protein. Of nearly 350,000 distinct CDR3 sequences listed, approximately 15% are singletons. The sample consisted of blood, either unsorted or a sorted T cell fraction (not recorded which). These receptors came from a male donor with ankylosing spondylitis or in good health (not recorded which). The CDR3 runs from the conserved cysteine through the conserved F or W. D genes are given only for firm matches. Clone sizes are given selectively: once, few, many, or a class where the clone is expanded.

D gene	clone size	J gene	V gene	CDR3 DNA	CDR3 protein
TRBD2	-	TRBJ2-3	TRBV20-1	TGCAGTGCTTCCTCGGGGGGACGGGGGAGCACAGATACGCAGTATTTT	CSASSGGRGSTDTQYF
-	many	TRBJ1-2	TRBV12-3/TRBV12-4	TGTGCCAGCAGCCGCCGGATGGACAGTAACTATGGCTACACCTTC	CASSRRMDSNYGYTF
TRBD1	-	TRBJ2-5	TRBV29-1	TGCAGCGTTGAGTCACAGGGGGCGAAGACCCAGTACTTC	CSVESQGAKTQYF
-	many	TRBJ2-7	TRBV12-3/TRBV12-4	TGTGCCAGCAGTTTAGCGCAAAGGGCATCCTACGAGCAGTACTTC	CASSLAQRASYEQYF
-	few	TRBJ2-4	TRBV5-1	TGCGCCAGCAGCTTCTCCCTGGGAGCGGAGCTTCCAAACATTCAGTACTTC	CASSFSLGAELPNIQYF
TRBD2	-	TRBJ2-7	TRBV18	TGTGCCAGCTCACCAGGGGGGACTAGCCCTGCAGGGCAGTACTTC	CASSPGGTSPAGQYF
TRBD2	-	TRBJ2-3	TRBV12-3/TRBV12-4	TGTGCCAGCAGCTGGACTAGTAAAACAGATACGCAGTATTTT	CASSWTSKTDTQYF
-	few	TRBJ2-7	TRBV12-3/TRBV12-4	TGTGCCAGCAGTTTAGATCCGGCCTCCTACGAGCAGTACTTC	CASSLDPASYEQYF
-	-	TRBJ1-6	TRBV3-1	TGTGCCAGCAGCCAAGGCTCCTATAATTCACCCCTCCACTTT	CASSQGSYNSPLHF
-	-	TRBJ2-5	TRBV29-1	TGCAGCGTTGAGGGACTCCCTAGTGAGACCCAGTACTTC	CSVEGLPSETQYF
-	few	TRBJ1-6	TRBV18	TGTGCCAGCTCAACCCAAGATAGGTCACCCCTCCACTTT	CASSTQDRSPLHF
TRBD2	few	TRBJ2-4	TRBV3-1	TGTGCCAGCAGCCCTCGGACTAGCGGGGGGATAGCCAAAAACATTCAGTACTTC	CASSPRTSGGIAKNIQYF
-	-	TRBJ1-1	TRBV30	TGTGCCTGGAGTGATCAGGGGACTTTGAACACTGAAGCTTTCTTT	CAWSDQGTLNTEAFF
-	-	TRBJ1-1	TRBV30	TGTGCCTGGAGTTCAGCAATGAACACTGAAGCTTTCTTT	CAWSSAMNTEAFF
-	few	TRBJ1-2	TRBV4-1	TGCGCCAGCAGCCATGATGGGACTTCCAGAAACTATGGCTACACCTTC	CASSHDGTSRNYGYTF
-	many	TRBJ2-7	TRBV10-3	TGTGCCGCCCGACCGGACAGCTCCTACGAGCAGTACTTC	CAARPDSSYEQYF
TRBD2	few	TRBJ2-3	TRBV4-2	TGTGCCAGCAGCTCGGGGGTAGCGGGGGCCCCCCGGGATACGCAGTATTTT	CASSSGVAGAPRDTQYF
-	-	TRBJ2-7	TRBV11-2	TGTGCCAGCAGCTTAGATCAGGGGCAGGCCTTCTACGAGCAGTACTTC	CASSLDQGQAFYEQYF
-	-	TRBJ2-7	TRBV4-1	TGCGCCAGCAGCCTACAAGAGGGCCCCTACGAGCAGTACTTC	CASSLQEGPYEQYF
-	-	TRBJ2-5	TRBV20-1	TGCAGTGCCGAATACTCAGGGGTCGGGGAGACCCAGTACTTC	CSAEYSGVGETQYF
-	many	TRBJ2-7	TRBV20-1	TGCAGTGCTAGAGCCTCCTACGAGCAGTACTTC	CSARASYEQYF
-	-	TRBJ1-1	TRBV5-1	TGCGCCAGCAGCTTGACAACAGGTTCGGAAACTGAAGCTTTCTTT	CASSLTTGSETEAFF
-	few	TRBJ2-2	TRBV29-1	TGCAGCGTTGTCAAGCACACCGGGGAGCTGTTTTTT	CSVVKHTGELFF
-	-	TRBJ1-2	TRBV6-1	TGTGCCAGCAGTGAACGGAACTCGCCCTCCTATGGCTACACCTTC	CASSERNSPSYGYTF
-	many	TRBJ2-5	TRBV5-1	TGTGCCAGCAGCTCCGGGGAGACCCAGTACTTC	CASSSGETQYF
TRBD1	-	TRBJ2-7	TRBV20-1	TGCAGTGCTAGAGGGTTAAGGGGGCTCTACGAGCAGTACTTC	CSARGLRGLYEQYF
-	-	TRBJ1-2	TRBV12-3/TRBV12-4	TGTGCCAGCAGTCCCGGACAGAGCTACACCTTC	CASSPGQSYTF
-	-	TRBJ2-3	TRBV11-2	TGTGCCAGCAGCTTATCGGGCTCCTCGGCAGTGGATTTT	CASSLSGSSAVDF
TRBD1	few	TRBJ2-6	TRBV5-1	TGCGCCAGCAGCGGGGGGACAGGGCTGGCCAACGTCCTGACTTTC	CASSGGTGLANVLTF
-	-	TRBJ1-5	TRBV7-2	TGTGCCAGCAGCTTAGACAGGACAGCGCCCCAGCATTTT	CASSLDRTAPQHF
-	few	TRBJ2-3	TRBV20-1	TGCAGTGCTAGAGATTCGGGCACAGATACGCAGTATTTT	CSARDSGTDTQYF
-	-	TRBJ1-4	TRBV19	TGTGCCAGTACCGCCCGGGGTTTAGAGGAAAAACTGTTTTTT	CASTARGLEEKLFF
TRBD2	few	TRBJ2-1	TRBV5-1	TGCGCCAGCAAGGGCCTCGGCGGGGGGTCAAGCTACAATGAGCAGTTCTTC	CASKGLGGGSSYNEQFF
-	-	TRBJ2-1	TRBV7-8	TGTGCCAGCAGCCTTACAGTGAGCTCCTACAATGAGCAGTTCTTC	CASSLTVSSYNEQFF
TRBD2	-	TRBJ2-3	TRBV20-1	TGCAGTGCTAGAGGGTCTAGCGGGAGTGACGATACGCAGTATTTT	CSARGSSGSDDTQYF
TRBD2	-	TRBJ2-7	TRBV27	TGTGCCAGCAGTTTACGGGGGGACTACCACTACGAGCAGTACTTC	CASSLRGDYHYEQYF
-	-	TRBJ1-6	TRBV6-1	TGTGCCAGCAACCCGGGAACAGTAAATTCACCCCTCCACTTT	CASNPGTVNSPLHF
-	few	TRBJ1-3	TRBV29-1	TGCAGCGCGTCCCAGAGCTCTGGAAACACCATATATTTT	CSASQSSGNTIYF
-	-	TRBJ1-6	TRBV20-1	TGCAGTGCTAGAGTATTTGTAACGGGCCCGGAAAATTCACCCCTCCACTTT	CSARVFVTGPENSPLHF
-	few	TRBJ2-2	TRBV5-1	TGCGCCAGCAGCTTGGAGGCCTGGGGAGGCACCGGGGAGCTGTTTTTT	CASSLEAWGGTGELFF
-	-	TRBJ1-2	TRBV20-1	TGCAGTGCCCCGGCTGGGACTAACTATGGCTACACCTTC	CSAPAGTNYGYTF
-	-	TRBJ1-1	TRBV19	TGTGCCAGTAGTATAGGGGGCCGGATCATGAACACTGAAGCTTTCTTT	CASSIGGRIMNTEAFF
TRBD1	-	TRBJ2-7	TRBV19	TGTGCCAGCGGGACAGTCCCCTACGAGCAGTACTTC	CASGTVPYEQYF